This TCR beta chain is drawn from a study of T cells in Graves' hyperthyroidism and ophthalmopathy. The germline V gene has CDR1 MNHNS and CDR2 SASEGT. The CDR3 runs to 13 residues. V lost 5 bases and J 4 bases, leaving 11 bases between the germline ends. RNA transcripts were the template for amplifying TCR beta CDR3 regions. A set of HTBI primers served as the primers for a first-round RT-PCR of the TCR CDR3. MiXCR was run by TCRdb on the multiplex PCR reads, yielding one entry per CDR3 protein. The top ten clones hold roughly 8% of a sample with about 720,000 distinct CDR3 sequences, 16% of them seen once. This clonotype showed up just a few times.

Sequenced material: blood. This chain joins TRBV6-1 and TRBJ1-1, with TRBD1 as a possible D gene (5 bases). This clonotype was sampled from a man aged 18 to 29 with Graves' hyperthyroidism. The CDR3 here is CASSRQFGTEAFF. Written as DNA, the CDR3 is TGTGCCAGCAGTCGACAGTTCGGCACTGAAGCTTTCTTT.